The 8 T cell receptor beta chains below come from one sample, sequenced in a study of cytomegalovirus exposure and HLA in healthy donors. It was with 60 Vbeta and 13 Jbeta primers that the PCR ran. Produced via immunoSEQ multiplex PCR; TCRdb's table is partial and in-frame only. The sample has about 120,000 clones; around 77% are singletons. Sequenced sample: PBMCs. These receptors were taken from a male donor in good health and CMV-seropositive.

The chain has TRBV5-5 and TRBJ1-1, with 9 positions matching TRBD1. This CDR3 contains 14 residues. The V gene's germline CDR1 is SGHKS and CDR2 YYEKEE (reference sequence). V lost 4 bases, J lost 2 bases, and 3 bases stayed unmatched. CDR3 in amino acids: CASSPTGGNTEAFF. The CDR3 nucleotides read TGTGCCAGCAGCCCGACAGGGGGAAACACTGAAGCTTTCTTT.

CDR3: CATSRQPREAYEKLFF. In nucleotides, the CDR3 is TGTGCCACCAGCAGACAGCCCAGGGAGGCCTATGAAAAACTGTTTTTT. V gene TRBV15 combines with J gene TRBJ1-4, with TRBD1 as a possible D gene (5 bases). Trimming took 2 bases from V and 6 from J, leaving 16 bases between them. CDR3 length: 16 residues. Germline V lookup: CDR1 LNHNV, CDR2 YYDKDF (reference sequence).

The chain employs TRBV5-4 and TRBJ2-7; 10 positions match TRBD2. V was clipped by 0 bases and J by 6 bases; unmatched bases: 6. CDR3 length: 15 amino acids. Germline assignment: CDR1 SGHNT and CDR2 YYREEE (reference sequence). CDR3 coding DNA: TGTGCCAGCAGCTTGGTCAGTCTAGCGGGAGTCGAGCAGTACTTC. It is translated as CASSLVSLAGVEQYF.

The rearrangement links TRBV6-6 to TRBJ1-2; TRBD1 matches at 8 bases. CDR1 is MNHNY and CDR2 is SVGAGI in the germline V gene (reference sequence). J gave up 1 base and V 7 bases, and 11 bases lay outside the gene matches. The CDR3 extends over 16 amino acids. The CDR3 DNA reads as TGTGCCAGCACAGAATCTTCACAGGGGGTTAACTATGGCTACACCTTC. Protein sequence: CASTESSQGVNYGYTF.

The sample holds one count of this clone. V is TRBV28 and J is TRBJ1-4, with 8 nucleotides matching TRBD1. Germline loops: CDR1 MDHEN, CDR2 SYDVKM. The CDR3 runs 16 residues. V gave up 10 bases and J gave up 4 bases; unmatched junction bases: 14. CDR3 in amino acids: CATLERQGKNNEKLFF. The CDR3 region has the DNA TGTGCCACACTTGAAAGACAGGGGAAGAATAATGAAAAACTGTTTTTT.

This chain uses TRBV5-1 with TRBJ1-1, with no clear D. CDR3 length: 15 amino acids. Trimming took off 0 bases at V and 7 bases at J, with 16 bases between the two ends. CDR1 is SGHRS, CDR2 YFSETQ, per germline. CDR3 bases: TGCGCCAGCAGCTTGGATTGGCAGTTTGCAGGTGAAGCTTTCTTT. Translation: CASSLDWQFAGEAFF.

The V and J genes are TRBV6-5 and TRBJ2-2; tentatively, D is TRBD2 (6 bases). V was clipped by 6 bases and J by 8 bases, with 19 bases between them. The V gene's germline CDR1 is MNHEY and CDR2 SVGAGI. The CDR3 has 15 residues. The CDR3 region is CASRLGEGGSGELFF. Written as DNA, the CDR3 is TGTGCCAGCAGATTGGGAGAGGGAGGTAGTGGGGAGCTGTTTTTT.

This clone was detected only once. The gene calls are TRBV27 and TRBJ2-7, with a possible D match to TRBD1 (7 bases). CDR3 length equals 14 residues. Trimming shortened V by 8 bases and J by 3 bases, and 17 bases separated the two germline ends. The germline V gene encodes CDR1 MNHEY and CDR2 SMNVEV (reference sequence). The CDR3, as DNA: TGTGCCAGCTCCTGGGCAGGGGGGATCTACGAGCAGTACTTC. Translating it yields CASSWAGGIYEQYF.